This T cell receptor (beta chain) came from a study of preoperative IRX-2 immunotherapy in early breast cancer. V shed 5 bases and J 7 bases; nucleotides not matched to a gene: 5. The CDR3 length is 13 residues. Germline V gene lookup returns CDR1 SEHNR and CDR2 FQNEAQ (reference sequence). Treatment noted: preoperative locoregional IRX-2 cytokine immunotherapy. Samples came from a phase Ib trial of preoperative locoregional IRX-2 cytokine immunotherapy. Libraries were prepared by immunoSEQ multiplex PCR; TCRdb keeps only in-frame clonotypes and omits some of them. The sample lists under 40,000 clones; over 90% were seen once.

The sample was gathered from a patient treated with IRX-2 immunotherapy. The V gene is TRBV7-9, the J gene TRBJ2-1; 7 nucleotides match TRBD1. The receptor's source is a human donor with breast cancer. For the CDR3, the DNA is TGTGCCAGCAGCCCCTTGACAGGGAATGAGCAGTTCTTC. It yields the protein CASSPLTGNEQFF.